This T cell receptor beta chain was profiled in a study of control samples from healthy donors and cancer patients. The table came from immunoSEQ multiplex PCR; TCRdb's copy has only in-frame clones and leaves some out. The sample yields 110,000 to 150,000 clones, 91% seen once. The sample was blood. This TCR came from a man aged 18 to 30 in good health.

CDR3 protein: CASTTGRNYEQYF. For the CDR3, the DNA is TGCGCCAGCACCACCGGCAGGAACTACGAGCAGTACTTC. The rearrangement uses TRBV23-1 and TRBJ2-7; D is undetermined. TRBV23-1 is classed as an ORF, of uncertain function. Trimming took off 7 bases at V and 3 bases at J, with 13 bases between the two ends. The CDR3 spans 13 residues.